The 18 T cell receptor beta chains listed next were all sequenced from one sample in a study of blood T cells in healthy people across ages. With a J-beta primer mix and a sample-barcoded 5' primer, a second PCR ran about 7 to 12 cycles. TCRdb itself ran the 5' RACE reads through MiXCR, one entry per CDR3 protein. The sample yields under 2 million distinct CDR3 sequences, 30% to 35% seen once. Input material: blood. The receptors shown here come from a woman aged 30 to 39 in good health.

The V and J genes are TRBV13 and TRBJ1-1; TRBD1 aligns across 7 bases. Germline assignment: CDR1 PRHDT and CDR2 FYEKMQ (reference sequence). The V segment lost 3 bases and the J segment 2 bases; nucleotides outside the gene matches: 3. CDR3 length: 14 residues. In nucleotides, the CDR3 is TGTGCCAGCAGCTTCCAGGGGGATAACACTGAAGCTTTCTTT. Its translation is CASSFQGDNTEAFF.

In its sample, this clonotype was seen a few times. The rearrangement uses TRBV15 and TRBJ2-1; 8 nucleotides match TRBD2. Germline values: CDR1 LNHNV, CDR2 YYDKDF (reference sequence). The V gene end was trimmed by 3 bases and the J gene end by 9 bases; junction bases not matched to a gene: 7. This CDR3 has 14 amino acids. In DNA, the CDR3 is TGTGCCACCAGCAGGATGAGCGGGAGTGGTGAGCAGTTCTTC. This encodes CATSRMSGSGEQFF.

The chain combines TRBV19 with TRBJ2-1; 9 positions match TRBD2. Germline CDR1 is LNHDA and CDR2 is SQIVND (reference sequence). J gave up 2 bases and V 8 bases, and 4 bases lay outside the gene matches. The CDR3 sequence is 14 residues long. Written as DNA, the CDR3 is TGTGCCAGTTCCGGACTAGCGACCTACAATGAGCAGTTCTTC. Residues: CASSGLATYNEQFF.

The chain is built from TRBV7-9 and TRBJ1-1, with D hard to call. Trimming pared 4 bases from V and 0 bases from J, leaving 6 bases between. CDR3 length: 13 residues. The V gene's germline CDR1 is SEHNR and CDR2 FQNEAQ (reference sequence). CDR3 loop: CASSSSVNTEAFF. In DNA, the CDR3 is TGTGCCAGCAGCTCTTCAGTGAACACTGAAGCTTTCTTT.

This chain links TRBV5-6 with TRBJ2-7; D might be TRBD2 (5 bases). V was trimmed by 4 bases and J by 4 bases, leaving 18 bases between them. This CDR3 spans 15 amino acids. Per the germline V gene, CDR1 is SGHDT and CDR2 is YYEEEE. The CDR3 DNA sequence: TGTGCCAGCAGCCCCGGAATCGGGGTTATATACGAGCAGTACTTC. The encoded protein is CASSPGIGVIYEQYF.

CDR3 region: CASSSSFGTLTYEQYF. The CDR3 nucleotides are TGTGCCAGCAGTTCTTCATTCGGGACACTAACCTACGAGCAGTACTTC. V gene TRBV27 combines with J gene TRBJ2-7; possible D gene TRBD1, 6 bases. Trimming cost V 4 bases and J 2 bases, with 18 bases left between them. The CDR3 is made up of 16 amino acids. The germline V gene has CDR1 MNHEY and CDR2 SMNVEV (reference sequence).

V usage is TRBV6-6 and J usage is TRBJ1-6, with unresolved D. Germline CDR1 MNHNY, CDR2 SVGAGI (reference sequence). V was cut by 6 bases and J by 7 bases, with 10 bases left in between. The CDR3 has 13 residues. CDR3 DNA: TGTGCCAGCAGGGGAGGGTACAATTCACCCCTCCACTTT. Translated, it gives CASRGGYNSPLHF.

The chain employs TRBV6-1 and TRBJ2-7; D is unclear. Germline CDR1 is MNHNS and CDR2 is SASEGT. CDR3 length: 10 amino acids. Between the trimmed V and J ends, which lost 4 bases and 7 bases, there was a span of 5 bases. CDR3 DNA: TGTGCCAGCAGTGGCCAAGAGCAGTACTTC. Translating gives CASSGQEQYF.

CDR3 amino acids: CASSRHSGRPTDTQYF. DNA of the CDR3: TGTGCCAGCAGCCGACATAGCGGGAGACCCACAGATACGCAGTATTTT. J is TRBJ2-3 and V is TRBV7-9; TRBD2 matches 9 bases. The CDR3 is 16 amino acids. The ends lost 5 bases at V and 2 bases at J; junction bases unmatched: 8. Germline V lookup: CDR1 SEHNR, CDR2 FQNEAQ (reference sequence).

Ten or more counts support this clonotype. The J gene is TRBJ2-7, the V gene TRBV6-6; D tentatively fits TRBD1 or TRBD2 (5 bases each). The germline V gene has CDR1 MNHNY and CDR2 SVGAGI (reference sequence). Trimming cost V 0 bases and J 6 bases, with 12 bases left between them. CDR3 length: 14 amino acids. CDR3 amino acids: CASSYSGESVEQYF. Here the CDR3 DNA reads TGTGCCAGCAGTTACTCGGGGGAGTCGGTCGAGCAGTACTTC.

This clonotype was counted a few times. The chain couples TRBV6-5 to TRBJ1-2; 9 bases fit TRBD1. The CDR3 consists of 14 residues. The germline CDR1 and CDR2 sequences are MNHEY and SVGAGI. V lost 4 bases to trimming and J lost 6 bases; unmatched junction nucleotides: 6. This CDR3 is CASSSGTGFDGYTF. CDR3 DNA: TGTGCCAGCAGTTCCGGGACAGGGTTCGATGGCTACACCTTC.

The genes are TRBV12-3 or TRBV12-4 and TRBJ1-2, with a weak D call TRBD1 (5 bases). This CDR3 comprises 14 residues. V lost 4 bases to trimming and J lost 3 bases, with 12 bases between them. CDR3 sequence reads: CASSSPTEYYGYTF. The CDR3 DNA sequence: TGTGCCAGCAGTTCCCCGACAGAATACTATGGCTACACCTTC.

The J gene is TRBJ2-7, the V gene TRBV4-1; the D gene is possibly TRBD1 (6 bases). CDR1 is MGHRA and CDR2 is YSYEKL in the germline V gene. CDR3 length: 13 residues. Trimming removed 2 bases at V and 4 bases at J, with 9 bases between. The CDR3 loop is CASSQNRVYEQYF. For the CDR3, the DNA is TGCGCCAGCAGCCAAAACAGGGTATACGAGCAGTACTTC.

Only one count was recorded for this clonotype. The genes are TRBV3-1 and TRBJ1-1; a possible D gene is TRBD1 (5 bases). Trimming took 5 bases from V and 1 from J, leaving 14 bases between them. Per the germline V gene, CDR1 is LGHDT and CDR2 is YNNKEL (reference sequence). This CDR3 has 15 residues. CDR3 sequence (DNA): TGTGCCAGCAGCGACCACAGGAGGTCGAACACTGAAGCTTTCTTT. Translation gives CASSDHRRSNTEAFF.

The chain carries TRBV3-1 and TRBJ2-1; D might be TRBD2 (6 bases). CDR1 LGHDT and CDR2 YNNKEL come from the germline V gene (reference sequence). The V gene lost 4 bases and the J gene lost 15 bases, with 25 bases spanning the gap. The CDR3 spans 15 residues. In DNA form, the CDR3 reads TGTGCCAGCAGCCGCTGGATCTCTAGCGCCGAAGCACGGTTCTTC. It encodes CASSRWISSAEARFF.

The CDR3 region is CSANHQGNTEAFF. The DNA of the CDR3 is TGCAGTGCTAACCATCAAGGGAACACTGAAGCTTTCTTT. This rearrangement joins TRBV20-1 to TRBJ1-1; no definite D call. V was cut by 4 bases and J by 1 base, with 10 bases left in between. The CDR3 consists of 13 residues. Germline V lookup: CDR1 DFQATT, CDR2 SNEGSKA (reference sequence).

A few counts support this clonotype. The gene calls are TRBV5-6 and TRBJ2-6, with D possibly matching TRBD2 (5 bases). Trimming took off 1 base at V and 3 bases at J, with 14 bases between the two ends. CDR1 SGHDT and CDR2 YYEEEE come from the germline V gene. The CDR3 consists of 17 residues. The CDR3 loop reads CASSLMIEGYGANVLTF. Written as DNA, the CDR3 is TGTGCCAGCAGCTTGATGATTGAGGGATATGGGGCCAACGTCCTGACTTTC.

V gene TRBV5-1 combines with J gene TRBJ2-7; unclear D gene. The V gene lost 9 bases and the J gene lost 3 bases, with 16 bases spanning the gap. The germline V gene encodes CDR1 SGHRS and CDR2 YFSETQ. The CDR3 covers 13 residues. The DNA of the CDR3 is TGCGCCACCTGCATAACTCCCGGCTACGAGCAGTACTTC. This sequence encodes CATCITPGYEQYF. The full variable domain, its missing parts supplied by reference TRBV5-1 and TRBJ2-7, is KAGVTQTPRYLIKTRGQQVTLSCSPISGHRSVSWYQQTPGQGLQFLFEYFSETQRNKGNFPGRFSGRQFSNSRSEMNVSTLELGDSALYLCATCITPGYEQYFGPGTRLTVT.